This TCR beta chain stems from a study of T-cell memory formation after mild COVID-19. The overall study: There were largely donor-specific TCR clusters. Points from the study as a whole: Of the contracting clones, CD4+ ones lay mainly in CM and EM, and CD8+ ones in EMRA. Within pre-infection memory, some responding clones were found, suggesting cross-reactive memory joined.

In the case of this clonotype: Antigen unknown.

TCRdb redid the calling of the 5' RACE reads with MiXCR, one entry per CDR3 protein. Altogether nearly 250,000 distinct CDR3 sequences are present, approximately 15% being singletons, with the ten largest covering about 2%. Trimming took 3 bases from V and 7 from J, leaving 16 bases between them. This CDR3 has 14 amino acids. The TCR sequence derives from an adult woman who had mild COVID-19 (a few samples of this study predate the infection). Cell type and time point are not known. This sequence joins TRBV12-3 or TRBV12-4 and TRBJ2-7; D possibly corresponds to TRBD2 (5 bases). The source material was PBMCs or a T cell subset sorted from them (not recorded which). The CDR3 nucleotides read TGTGCCAGCAGTTTCGGGGATTCAAGGCGGGAGCAGTACTTC. Protein sequence: CASSFGDSRREQYF.